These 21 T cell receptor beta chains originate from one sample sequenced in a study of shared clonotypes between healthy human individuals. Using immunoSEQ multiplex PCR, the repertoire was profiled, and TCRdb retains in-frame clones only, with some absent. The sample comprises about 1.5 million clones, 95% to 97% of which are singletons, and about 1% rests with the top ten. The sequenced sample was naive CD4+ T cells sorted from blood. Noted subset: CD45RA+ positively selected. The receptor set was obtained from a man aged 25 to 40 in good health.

DNA for the CDR3: TGTGCCAGCTCACCTGAAACAGGGGGAAATGAGCAGTTCTTC. This gives the protein CASSPETGGNEQFF. The rearrangement uses TRBV18 and TRBJ2-1, with TRBD1 matching over 8 bases. The trim removed 3 bases at V and 7 bases at J, leaving 5 bases unmatched. The CDR3 spans 14 residues. CDR1 and CDR2 from the germline V gene are KGHSH and LQKENI.

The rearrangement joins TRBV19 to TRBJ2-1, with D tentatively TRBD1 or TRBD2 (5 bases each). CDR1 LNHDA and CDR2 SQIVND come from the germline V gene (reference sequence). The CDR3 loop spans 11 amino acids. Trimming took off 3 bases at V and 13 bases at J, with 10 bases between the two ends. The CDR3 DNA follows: TGTGCCAGTAGTATGGGGACCGCCCAGTTCTTC. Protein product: CASSMGTAQFF.

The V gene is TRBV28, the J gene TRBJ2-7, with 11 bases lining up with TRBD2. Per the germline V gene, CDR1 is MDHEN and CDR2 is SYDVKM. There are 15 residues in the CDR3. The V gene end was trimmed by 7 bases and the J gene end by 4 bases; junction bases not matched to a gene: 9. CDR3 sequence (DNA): TGTGCCAGCACCCTAGGACTAGCGGGCCGTTACGAGCAGTACTTC. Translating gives CASTLGLAGRYEQYF.

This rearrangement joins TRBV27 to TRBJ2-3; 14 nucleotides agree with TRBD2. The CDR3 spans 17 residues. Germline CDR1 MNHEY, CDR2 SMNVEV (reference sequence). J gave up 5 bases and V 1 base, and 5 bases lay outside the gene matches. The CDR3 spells CASSLWGLAGAVDTQYF. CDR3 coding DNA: TGTGCCAGCAGTTTATGGGGACTAGCGGGAGCTGTAGATACGCAGTATTTT.

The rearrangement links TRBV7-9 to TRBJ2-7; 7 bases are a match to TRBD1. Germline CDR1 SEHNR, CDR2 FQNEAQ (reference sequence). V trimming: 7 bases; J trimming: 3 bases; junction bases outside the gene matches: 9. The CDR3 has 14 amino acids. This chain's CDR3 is CASTRTGQSYEQYF. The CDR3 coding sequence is TGTGCCAGCACCCGCACGGGACAGAGCTACGAGCAGTACTTC.

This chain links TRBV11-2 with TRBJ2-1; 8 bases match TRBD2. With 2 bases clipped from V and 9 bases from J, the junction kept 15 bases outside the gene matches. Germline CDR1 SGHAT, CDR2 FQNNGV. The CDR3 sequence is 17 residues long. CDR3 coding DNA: TGTGCCAGCAGCTTACCGGGACTAGTAAGTCCGGGGGGTGAGCAGTTCTTC. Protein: CASSLPGLVSPGGEQFF. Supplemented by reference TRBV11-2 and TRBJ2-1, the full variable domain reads EAGVAQSPRYKIIEKRQSVAFWCNPISGHATLYWYQQILGQGPKLLIQFQNNGVVDDSQLPKDRFSAERLKGVDSTLKIQPAKLEDSAVYLCASSLPGLVSPGGEQFFGPGTRLTVL.

The chain's CDR3 is CASSSTTQIDTQYF. The DNA for the CDR3 is TGTGCCAGCAGCTCCACGACCCAGATAGATACGCAGTATTTT. V is TRBV7-7 and J is TRBJ2-3; D gene unclear. Germline assignment: CDR1 SSHAT and CDR2 FNYEAQ (reference sequence). V lost 4 bases, J lost 5 bases, and 13 bases lay in between. The CDR3 extends over 14 amino acids.

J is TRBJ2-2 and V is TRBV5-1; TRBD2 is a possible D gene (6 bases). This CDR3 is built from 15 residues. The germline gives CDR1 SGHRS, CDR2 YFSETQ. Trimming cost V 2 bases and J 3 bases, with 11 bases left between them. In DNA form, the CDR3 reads TGCGCCAGCAGCTTATCGACTAGTCACACCGGGGAGCTGTTTTTT. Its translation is CASSLSTSHTGELFF.

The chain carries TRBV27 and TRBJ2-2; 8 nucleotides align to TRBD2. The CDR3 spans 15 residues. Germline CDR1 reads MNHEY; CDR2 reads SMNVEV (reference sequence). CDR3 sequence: CATGGTSEGTGELFF. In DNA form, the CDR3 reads TGTGCGACGGGGGGGACTTCAGAGGGTACCGGGGAGCTGTTTTTT.

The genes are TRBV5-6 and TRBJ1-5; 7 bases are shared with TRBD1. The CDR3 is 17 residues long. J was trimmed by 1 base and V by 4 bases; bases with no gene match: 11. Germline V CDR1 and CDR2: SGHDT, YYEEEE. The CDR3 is CASSRAGGTRSNQPQHF. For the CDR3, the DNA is TGTGCCAGCAGCCGGGCAGGGGGGACCAGGAGCAATCAGCCCCAGCATTTT.

The CDR3 sequence: CASSEMVGPEAFF. CDR3 coding DNA: TGTGCCAGCAGTGAAATGGTAGGACCTGAAGCTTTCTTT. This chain uses TRBV6-1 with TRBJ1-1; D not certain. The CDR3 has 13 residues. Trimming removed 2 bases from V and 6 bases from J, with 10 bases in between. Looked up from germline, CDR1 is MNHNS and CDR2 is SASEGT.

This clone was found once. CDR3 DNA: TGTGCCAGCAGCGTAGAGGGGAGAAGTGGCTACACCTTC. Its protein is CASSVEGRSGYTF. V is TRBV9 and J is TRBJ1-2; D is possibly TRBD1 (5 bases). V was shortened by 0 bases and J by 7 bases, with 10 bases between the two germline ends. The CDR3 loop spans 13 amino acids. Germline V CDR1 and CDR2: SGDLS, YYNGEE.

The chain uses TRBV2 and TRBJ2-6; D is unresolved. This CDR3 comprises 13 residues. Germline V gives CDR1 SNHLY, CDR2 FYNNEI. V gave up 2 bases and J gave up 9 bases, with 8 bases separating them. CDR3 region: CASSERTYNVLTF. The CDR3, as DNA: TGTGCCAGCAGTGAACGGACCTACAACGTCCTGACTTTC.

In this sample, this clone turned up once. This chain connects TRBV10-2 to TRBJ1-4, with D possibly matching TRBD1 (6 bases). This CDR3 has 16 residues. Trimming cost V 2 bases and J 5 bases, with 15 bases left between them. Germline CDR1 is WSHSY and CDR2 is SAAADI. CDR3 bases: TGCGCCAGCAGTGAGCCTAACAGGGTCCTCAATGAAAAACTGTTTTTT. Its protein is CASSEPNRVLNEKLFF.

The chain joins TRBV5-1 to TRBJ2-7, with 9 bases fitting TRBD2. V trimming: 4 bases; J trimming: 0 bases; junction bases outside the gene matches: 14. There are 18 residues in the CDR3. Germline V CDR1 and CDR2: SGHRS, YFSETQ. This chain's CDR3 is CASSTGRRLAGSSYEQYF. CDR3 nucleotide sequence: TGCGCCAGCAGCACGGGAAGGAGGCTAGCGGGATCCTCCTACGAGCAGTACTTC.

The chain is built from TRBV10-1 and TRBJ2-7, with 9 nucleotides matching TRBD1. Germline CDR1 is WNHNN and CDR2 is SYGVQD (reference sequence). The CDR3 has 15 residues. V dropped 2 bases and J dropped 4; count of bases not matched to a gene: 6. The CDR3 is CASSEGPGQGYEQYF. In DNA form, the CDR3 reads TGCGCCAGCAGTGAGGGACCGGGACAGGGATACGAGCAGTACTTC.

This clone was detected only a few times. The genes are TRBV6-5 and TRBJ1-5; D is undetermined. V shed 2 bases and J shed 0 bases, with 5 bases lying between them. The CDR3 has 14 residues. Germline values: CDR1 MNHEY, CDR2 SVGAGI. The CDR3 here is CASSYGISNQPQHF. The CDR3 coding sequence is TGTGCCAGCAGTTACGGGATTAGCAATCAGCCCCAGCATTTT.

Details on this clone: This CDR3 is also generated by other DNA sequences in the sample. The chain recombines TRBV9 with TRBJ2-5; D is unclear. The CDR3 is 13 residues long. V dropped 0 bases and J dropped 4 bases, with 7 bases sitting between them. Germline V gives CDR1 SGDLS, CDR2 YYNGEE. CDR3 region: CASSVATGETQYF. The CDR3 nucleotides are TGTGCCAGCAGCGTAGCTACGGGAGAGACCCAGTACTTC.

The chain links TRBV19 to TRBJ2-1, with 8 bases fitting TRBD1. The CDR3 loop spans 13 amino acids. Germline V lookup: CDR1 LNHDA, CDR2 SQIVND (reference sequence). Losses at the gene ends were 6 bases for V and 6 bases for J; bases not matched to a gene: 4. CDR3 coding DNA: TGTGCCAGTAGGATTACAGGGGGCAATGAGCAGTTCTTC. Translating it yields CASRITGGNEQFF.

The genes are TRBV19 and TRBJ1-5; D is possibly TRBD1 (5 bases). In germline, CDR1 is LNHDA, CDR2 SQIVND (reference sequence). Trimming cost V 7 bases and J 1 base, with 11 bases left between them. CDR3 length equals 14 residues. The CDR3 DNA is TGTGCCAGTAACCTCAGGACAAGCAATCAGCCCCAGCATTTT. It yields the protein CASNLRTSNQPQHF.

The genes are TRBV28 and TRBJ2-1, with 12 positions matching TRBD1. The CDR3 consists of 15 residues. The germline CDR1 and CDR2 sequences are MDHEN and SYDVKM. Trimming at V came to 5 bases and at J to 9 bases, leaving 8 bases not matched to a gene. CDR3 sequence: CASSGPGQGAGEQFF. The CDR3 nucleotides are TGTGCCAGCAGTGGTCCGGGACAGGGGGCGGGTGAGCAGTTCTTC.